This note documents a single T cell receptor (beta chain) sequence. Germline CDR1 and CDR2: MNHEY and SVGAGI. With 4 bases removed from V and 5 bases from J, the gap between germline ends came to 15 bases. This CDR3 contains 15 residues. Via MiXCR, TCRdb re-called the reads, giving one row per CDR3 protein. This table holds more than 150,000 distinct CDR3 sequences, approximately 28% found once. This entry comes from a study of T cell repertoires in cytomegalovirus infection. Background on the study: Through public TCR beta signatures, both CMV infection and matching HLA type were indicated.

The genes are TRBV6-5 and TRBJ1-5; possibly TRBD1 for D (6 bases). The sequence was collected from a human donor in good health (CMV status not recorded). Some clones in this sample may be carry-over from other donors' samples. The sample was PBMCs. CDR3 nucleotide sequence: TGTGCCAGCAGTTCATCCAGGGGTACTGATCAGCCCCAGCATTTT. It codes for CASSSSRGTDQPQHF.